The sequence of this T cell receptor (beta chain) was determined in a study of early T cells in non-severe SARS-CoV-2 infection. On the study more broadly: The study sequenced bulk RNA from unsorted whole blood, with chains unpaired.

V was shortened by 2 bases and J by 0 bases, with 10 bases between the two germline ends. Germline CDR1 and CDR2: MGHRA and YSYEKL. This CDR3 is built from 15 residues. The protocol attached unique molecular identifiers to individual cDNA molecules. TCRdb re-analysed the 5' RACE reads in MiXCR, keeping a single row per CDR3 protein. Here the sample spans roughly 66,000 distinct CDR3 sequences, roughly 10% being singletons. The sample consisted of whole blood. The chain recombines TRBV4-1 with TRBJ2-5, with TRBD1 as a possible D gene (5 bases). This clonotype originated in an adult who was a healthcare worker with PCR-confirmed SARS-CoV-2 infection or an uninfected control (not recorded which). The DNA for the CDR3 is TGCGCCAGCAGCCAAATGGTCAGGGACCAAGAGACCCAGTACTTC. This gives the protein CASSQMVRDQETQYF.